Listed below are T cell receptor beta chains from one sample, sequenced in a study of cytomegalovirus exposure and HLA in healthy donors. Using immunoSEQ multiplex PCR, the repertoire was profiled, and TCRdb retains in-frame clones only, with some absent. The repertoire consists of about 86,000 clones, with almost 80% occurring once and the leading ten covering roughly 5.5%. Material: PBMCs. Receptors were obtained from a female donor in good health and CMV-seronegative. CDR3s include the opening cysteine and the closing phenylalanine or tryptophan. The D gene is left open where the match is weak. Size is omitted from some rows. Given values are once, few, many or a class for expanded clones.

cdr3_nt: TGCGCCAGCAGCCAAGAAGGGACTAGCGGGTACAATGAGCAGTTCTTC
cdr3_aa: CASSQEGTSGYNEQFF
clone_size: .
j_call: TRBJ2-1
d_call: TRBD2
v_call: TRBV4-1

cdr3_nt: TGCGCCAGCAGCCAAGATCCACAGGGTAGGGAAAAACTGTTTTTT
cdr3_aa: CASSQDPQGREKLFF
clone_size: .
j_call: TRBJ1-4
d_call: .
v_call: TRBV4-3

cdr3_nt: TGTGCCAGTAGTATAGCAGGAGGCGGCTACACCTTC
cdr3_aa: CASSIAGGGYTF
clone_size: .
j_call: TRBJ1-2
d_call: .
v_call: TRBV19

cdr3_nt: TGTGCCAGCAGCTTAGTGTCAGGGGCAAAGTCACCCCTCCACTTT
cdr3_aa: CASSLVSGAKSPLHF
clone_size: .
j_call: TRBJ1-6
d_call: .
v_call: TRBV11-2

cdr3_nt: TGTGCCAGCAGCGTAGACGACAGCGAATCTGGAAACACCATATATTTT
cdr3_aa: CASSVDDSESGNTIYF
clone_size: .
j_call: TRBJ1-3
d_call: .
v_call: TRBV2

cdr3_nt: TGCGCCAGCAGTGTTGAGACTAGGACAGATACGCAGTATTTT
cdr3_aa: CASSVETRTDTQYF
clone_size: .
j_call: TRBJ2-3
d_call: .
v_call: TRBV10-1

cdr3_nt: TGTGCCAGCAGCAGATACCTTCTAGCGGGGGGGACGAACACCGGGGAGCTGTTTTTT
cdr3_aa: CASSRYLLAGGTNTGELFF
clone_size: .
j_call: TRBJ2-2
d_call: TRBD2
v_call: TRBV7-2

cdr3_nt: TGTGCCAGTAAGGGGCAGGGCACCTACGAGCAGTACTTC
cdr3_aa: CASKGQGTYEQYF
clone_size: .
j_call: TRBJ2-7
d_call: .
v_call: TRBV19

cdr3_nt: TGTGCCAGCAGTGCGGACAGGGTCGGAAATCAGCCCCAGCATTTT
cdr3_aa: CASSADRVGNQPQHF
clone_size: .
j_call: TRBJ1-5
d_call: TRBD1
v_call: TRBV6-1

cdr3_nt: TGCGCCAGCAGCCAAGATAGAGCCGAAACCTACAATGAGCAGTTCTTC
cdr3_aa: CASSQDRAETYNEQFF
clone_size: .
j_call: TRBJ2-1
d_call: .
v_call: TRBV4-1

cdr3_nt: TGTGCCAGCAGCCGACAGTTCTCCTACAATGAGCAGTTCTTC
cdr3_aa: CASSRQFSYNEQFF
clone_size: once
j_call: TRBJ2-1
d_call: .
v_call: TRBV27

cdr3_nt: TGTGCCAGCAGCTTAGCGAGGGGGCCCTACGAGCAGTACTTC
cdr3_aa: CASSLARGPYEQYF
clone_size: once
j_call: TRBJ2-7
d_call: TRBD1
v_call: TRBV13

cdr3_nt: TGTGCCAGCAGTGAAGTAGAATATGGCTACACCTTC
cdr3_aa: CASSEVEYGYTF
clone_size: .
j_call: TRBJ1-2
d_call: .
v_call: TRBV6-1

cdr3_nt: TGCGCCCTCACGTTGGGCGGGCCCCACCACTACGAGCAGTACTTC
cdr3_aa: CALTLGGPHHYEQYF
clone_size: once
j_call: TRBJ2-7
d_call: .
v_call: TRBV23-1

cdr3_nt: TGTGCCAGCAGTTACTCGCTAGGGGTCAACTATGGCTACACCTTC
cdr3_aa: CASSYSLGVNYGYTF
clone_size: .
j_call: TRBJ1-2
d_call: .
v_call: TRBV6-5

cdr3_nt: TGTGCCAGCAGCCTCAGGGACGAGCAGTACTTC
cdr3_aa: CASSLRDEQYF
clone_size: few
j_call: TRBJ2-7
d_call: .
v_call: TRBV5-4

cdr3_nt: TGCAGCGCCATCTCCTCGGGCACTGAAGCTTTCTTT
cdr3_aa: CSAISSGTEAFF
clone_size: once
j_call: TRBJ1-1
d_call: .
v_call: TRBV29-1

cdr3_nt: TGTGCCAGTAGTAATCGAAAGGAGGGCAATCAGCCCCAGCATTTT
cdr3_aa: CASSNRKEGNQPQHF
clone_size: few
j_call: TRBJ1-5
d_call: .
v_call: TRBV19

cdr3_nt: TGTTCCAGCAGCTTCCCGAGGGGGACAGGGGGTGGAGAGACCCAGTACTTC
cdr3_aa: CSSSFPRGTGGGETQYF
clone_size: once
j_call: TRBJ2-5
d_call: TRBD1
v_call: TRBV7-9

cdr3_nt: TGTGCCAGCAAATTGACCGGACAGGACTATGTTAACTATGGCTACACCTTC
cdr3_aa: CASKLTGQDYVNYGYTF
clone_size: .
j_call: TRBJ1-2
d_call: TRBD1
v_call: TRBV28

cdr3_nt: TGCAGCGTTGGTTCCGGGACAGGGGGCCAGGGGACCCAGTACTTC
cdr3_aa: CSVGSGTGGQGTQYF
clone_size: once
j_call: TRBJ2-5
d_call: TRBD1
v_call: TRBV29-1

cdr3_nt: TGTGCCAGCTCACCGGGAGCGGGGGGCTACGAGCAGTACTTC
cdr3_aa: CASSPGAGGYEQYF
clone_size: .
j_call: TRBJ2-7
d_call: TRBD2
v_call: TRBV18

cdr3_nt: TGTGCCAGCAGCCCCAGGGAGGCTCAAGGCTCCTACGAGCAGTACTTC
cdr3_aa: CASSPREAQGSYEQYF
clone_size: .
j_call: TRBJ2-7
d_call: .
v_call: TRBV7-8

cdr3_nt: TGTGCCAGCTCACCTCCCGGGACTCTCTTATACGAGCAGTACTTC
cdr3_aa: CASSPPGTLLYEQYF
clone_size: .
j_call: TRBJ2-7
d_call: .
v_call: TRBV18

cdr3_nt: TGTGCCAGCAGCACAAGACAGGGGAAAATCTACGAGCAGTACTTC
cdr3_aa: CASSTRQGKIYEQYF
clone_size: .
j_call: TRBJ2-7
d_call: TRBD1
v_call: TRBV5-4

cdr3_nt: TGCGCCAGCAGTGACGCGGGAGAAACCTACAATGAGCAGTTCTTC
cdr3_aa: CASSDAGETYNEQFF
clone_size: .
j_call: TRBJ2-1
d_call: TRBD2
v_call: TRBV10-1

cdr3_nt: TGTGCCAGCAGCTTACAGGGGGCCATCGCCGAGCAGTACTTC
cdr3_aa: CASSLQGAIAEQYF
clone_size: .
j_call: TRBJ2-7
d_call: TRBD1
v_call: TRBV7-9

cdr3_nt: TGTGCCAGCAGTGCCTGGGGGCTCGGGGATACGCAGTATTTT
cdr3_aa: CASSAWGLGDTQYF
clone_size: .
j_call: TRBJ2-3
d_call: .
v_call: TRBV6-5

cdr3_nt: TGTGCCAGCAGCCCCTTGGGGGGCTCTGGAAACACCATATATTTT
cdr3_aa: CASSPLGGSGNTIYF
clone_size: .
j_call: TRBJ1-3
d_call: .
v_call: TRBV6-5

cdr3_nt: TGTGCCAGCAGTGGGCGAAGGGGTAATTCACCCCTCCACTTT
cdr3_aa: CASSGRRGNSPLHF
clone_size: once
j_call: TRBJ1-6
d_call: .
v_call: TRBV7-2

cdr3_nt: TGCGCCAGCAGCCCCCGGGACTCATACGAGCAGTACTTC
cdr3_aa: CASSPRDSYEQYF
clone_size: .
j_call: TRBJ2-7
d_call: .
v_call: TRBV5-1

cdr3_nt: TGTGCCAGCAGTTTATGGGCAGACACCGGGGAGCTGTTTTTT
cdr3_aa: CASSLWADTGELFF
clone_size: .
j_call: TRBJ2-2
d_call: .
v_call: TRBV27

cdr3_nt: TGCGCCAGCAGCTTGGGAGGGACAGGGCTCAATGAGCAGTTCTTC
cdr3_aa: CASSLGGTGLNEQFF
clone_size: .
j_call: TRBJ2-1
d_call: TRBD1
v_call: TRBV5-1

cdr3_nt: TGTGCCAGTACACCAGGGGTCTATGGCTACACCTTC
cdr3_aa: CASTPGVYGYTF
clone_size: .
j_call: TRBJ1-2
d_call: .
v_call: TRBV19

cdr3_nt: TGTGCCAGCTCTTTCCTACAGGGGGATACGCAGTATTTT
cdr3_aa: CASSFLQGDTQYF
clone_size: few
j_call: TRBJ2-3
d_call: TRBD1
v_call: TRBV7-2

cdr3_nt: TGTGCTAGCAGCCTGGGGGCGGGGGGGCCTGCAGATACGCAGTATTTT
cdr3_aa: CASSLGAGGPADTQYF
clone_size: .
j_call: TRBJ2-3
d_call: TRBD2
v_call: TRBV7-7

cdr3_nt: TGTGCCAGCAGCTTAGGGTACCAGGGCTACGAGCAGTACTTC
cdr3_aa: CASSLGYQGYEQYF
clone_size: .
j_call: TRBJ2-7
d_call: .
v_call: TRBV11-2

cdr3_nt: TGCGCCAGCAGCCCGAGGGGGACAGGGGACGGCTACACCTTC
cdr3_aa: CASSPRGTGDGYTF
clone_size: .
j_call: TRBJ1-2
d_call: TRBD1
v_call: TRBV5-1

cdr3_nt: TGTGCCAGCAGCCCCCGCAGGATCGGGGGTAATGAGCAGTTCTTC
cdr3_aa: CASSPRRIGGNEQFF
clone_size: .
j_call: TRBJ2-1
d_call: .
v_call: TRBV7-9

cdr3_nt: TGTGCCTGCCCCTCCCAGCTAGCGGGCCCCGAAGGGACCGGGGAGCTGTTTTTT
cdr3_aa: CACPSQLAGPEGTGELFF
clone_size: .
j_call: TRBJ2-2
d_call: TRBD2
v_call: TRBV30

cdr3_nt: TGTGCCAGCAGCCCGAGGGGGTCTGGGGCCAACGTCCTGACTTTC
cdr3_aa: CASSPRGSGANVLTF
clone_size: once
j_call: TRBJ2-6
d_call: .
v_call: TRBV9

cdr3_nt: TGTGCCAGCAGCTCCGGGACAGGGGGGAACTATGGCTACACCTTC
cdr3_aa: CASSSGTGGNYGYTF
clone_size: .
j_call: TRBJ1-2
d_call: TRBD1
v_call: TRBV7-3

cdr3_nt: TGTGCCAGCAGCCCAGCACCGGAGTTAGCCAAAAACATTCAGTACTTC
cdr3_aa: CASSPAPELAKNIQYF
clone_size: few
j_call: TRBJ2-4
d_call: .
v_call: TRBV14

cdr3_nt: TGTGCCAGCAGCCACGGCTCCGGGATGGGGAATGAGCAGTTCTTC
cdr3_aa: CASSHGSGMGNEQFF
clone_size: .
j_call: TRBJ2-1
d_call: .
v_call: TRBV11-1

cdr3_nt: TGTGCCAGCAGCAATTCAGGGGGAGTAACTGAAGCTTTCTTT
cdr3_aa: CASSNSGGVTEAFF
clone_size: few
j_call: TRBJ1-1
d_call: TRBD1
v_call: TRBV6-5

cdr3_nt: TGCGCCAGCAGCAGTTTCGACAGCGAGTCGGGCACAGATACGCAGTATTTT
cdr3_aa: CASSSFDSESGTDTQYF
clone_size: .
j_call: TRBJ2-3
d_call: .
v_call: TRBV5-1

cdr3_nt: TGTGCCAGCACCCCTCTGCAGAGGGCTACGTCGCAGTACTTC
cdr3_aa: CASTPLQRATSQYF
clone_size: once
j_call: TRBJ2-7
d_call: .
v_call: TRBV6-1

cdr3_nt: TGTGCCAGCAGTTACGGGGGCGCGCCACCCCTCCACTTT
cdr3_aa: CASSYGGAPPLHF
clone_size: .
j_call: TRBJ1-6
d_call: .
v_call: TRBV6-5

cdr3_nt: TGCGCCAGCAGTCAATCGATGGGGGGGCGGAACACTGAAGCTTTCTTT
cdr3_aa: CASSQSMGGRNTEAFF
clone_size: .
j_call: TRBJ1-1
d_call: .
v_call: TRBV23-1

cdr3_nt: TGCGCCAGCAGCCAAGACATAGGGGGACTAAATGAGCAGTTCTTC
cdr3_aa: CASSQDIGGLNEQFF
clone_size: .
j_call: TRBJ2-1
d_call: .
v_call: TRBV4-3

cdr3_nt: TGCGCCAGCAGCCAGGGCCCAGGGCGACAGTACTTC
cdr3_aa: CASSQGPGRQYF
clone_size: .
j_call: TRBJ2-4
d_call: .
v_call: TRBV4-1

cdr3_nt: TGTGCCAGCAGCTTATGGGAGGCCACTGAAGCTTTCTTT
cdr3_aa: CASSLWEATEAFF
clone_size: few
j_call: TRBJ1-1
d_call: .
v_call: TRBV7-3

cdr3_nt: TGTGCCAGCAGCTCAGGGACAGGGAGAGGCGAGCAGTACTTC
cdr3_aa: CASSSGTGRGEQYF
clone_size: .
j_call: TRBJ2-7
d_call: TRBD1
v_call: TRBV9